These 2 T cell receptor beta chains originate from one sample sequenced in a study of shared clonotypes between healthy human individuals. Measured with immunoSEQ multiplex PCR; TCRdb has only the in-frame clones, and not every one. The sample includes under 650,000 clones, about 96% of them seen just once. The material sequenced was naive CD4+ T cells sorted from blood. The subset denotes: CD45RA+ positively selected. These receptors all come from a woman aged 25 to 39 in good health.

This chain links TRBV5-4 with TRBJ1-2, with TRBD1 as a possible D gene (5 bases). The CDR3 is made up of 13 amino acids. Trimming removed 4 bases from V and 4 bases from J, with 11 bases in between. Germline-derived CDR1 and CDR2 are SGHNT and YYREEE (reference sequence). CDR3 in amino acids: CASSVTDIYGYTF. The CDR3, as DNA: TGTGCCAGCAGCGTGACAGATATCTATGGCTACACCTTC.

CDR3 residues: CASESERAPYEQYF. CDR3 bases: TGCGCCAGCGAATCGGAGCGGGCACCCTACGAGCAGTACTTC. The chain employs TRBV10-2 and TRBJ2-7; a weak D match, TRBD2 (6 bases). Germline CDR1 WSHSY, CDR2 SAAADI. The length of the CDR3 is 14 residues. Trimming shortened V by 8 bases and J by 2 bases, and 16 bases separated the two germline ends.